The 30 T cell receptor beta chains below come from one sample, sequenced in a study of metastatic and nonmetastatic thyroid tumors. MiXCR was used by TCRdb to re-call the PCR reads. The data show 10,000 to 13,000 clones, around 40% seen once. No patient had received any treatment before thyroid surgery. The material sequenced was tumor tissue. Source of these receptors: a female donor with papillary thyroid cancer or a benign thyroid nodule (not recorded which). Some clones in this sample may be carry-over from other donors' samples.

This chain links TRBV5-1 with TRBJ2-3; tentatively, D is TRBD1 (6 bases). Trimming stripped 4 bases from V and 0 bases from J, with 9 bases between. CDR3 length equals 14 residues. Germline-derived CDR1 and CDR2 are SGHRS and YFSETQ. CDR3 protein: CASSLGQSTDTQYF. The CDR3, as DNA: TGCGCCAGCAGCCTTGGACAGAGCACAGATACGCAGTATTTT.

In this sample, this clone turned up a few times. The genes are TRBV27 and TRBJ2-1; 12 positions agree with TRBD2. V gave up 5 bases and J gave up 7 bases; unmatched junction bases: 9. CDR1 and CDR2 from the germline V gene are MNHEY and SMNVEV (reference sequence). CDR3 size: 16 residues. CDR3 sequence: CASSHRLAGAVNEQFF. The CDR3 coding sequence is TGTGCCAGCAGTCACCGACTAGCGGGAGCCGTAAATGAGCAGTTCTTC.

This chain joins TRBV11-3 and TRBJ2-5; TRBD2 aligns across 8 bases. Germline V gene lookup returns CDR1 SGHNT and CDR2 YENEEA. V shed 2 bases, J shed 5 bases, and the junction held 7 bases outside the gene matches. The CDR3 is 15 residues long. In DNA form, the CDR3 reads TGTGCCAGCAGCTTAACGGGTAGCGGGACGGAGACCCAGTACTTC. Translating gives CASSLTGSGTETQYF.

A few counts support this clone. The CDR3 region is CASTRQVAYGYTF. In DNA form, the CDR3 reads TGTGCCAGCACGAGACAGGTGGCTTATGGCTACACCTTC. This chain connects TRBV12-3 or TRBV12-4 to TRBJ1-2; maybe TRBD1 (6 bases). The germline V and J ends were trimmed by 7 bases and 5 bases, with 14 bases remaining between them. This CDR3 contains 13 residues.

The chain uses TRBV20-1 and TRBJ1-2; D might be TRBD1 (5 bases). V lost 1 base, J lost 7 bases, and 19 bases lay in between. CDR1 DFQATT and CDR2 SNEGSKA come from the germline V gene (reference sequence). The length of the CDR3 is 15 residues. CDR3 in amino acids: CSARVGTNRRAGYTF. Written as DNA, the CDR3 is TGCAGTGCTAGAGTAGGGACTAATCGAAGGGCTGGCTACACCTTC.

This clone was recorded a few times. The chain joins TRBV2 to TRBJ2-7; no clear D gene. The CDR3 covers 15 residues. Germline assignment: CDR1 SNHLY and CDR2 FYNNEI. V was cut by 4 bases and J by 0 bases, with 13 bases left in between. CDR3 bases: TGTGCCAGCAGTGGAGGCAGGCACAACTCCTACGAGCAGTACTTC. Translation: CASSGGRHNSYEQYF.

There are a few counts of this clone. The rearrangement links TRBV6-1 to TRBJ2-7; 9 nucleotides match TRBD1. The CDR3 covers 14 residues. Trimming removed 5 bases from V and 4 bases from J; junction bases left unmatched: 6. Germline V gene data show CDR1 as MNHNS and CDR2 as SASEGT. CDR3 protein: CASSSGTGKYEQYF. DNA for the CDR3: TGTGCCAGCAGTTCCGGGACAGGGAAGTACGAGCAGTACTTC.

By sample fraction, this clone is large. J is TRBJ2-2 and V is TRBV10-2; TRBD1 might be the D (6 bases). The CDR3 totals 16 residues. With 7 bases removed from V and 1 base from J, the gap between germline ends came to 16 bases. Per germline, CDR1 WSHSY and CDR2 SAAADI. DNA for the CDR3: TGCGCCAGCACCCCTTATAAGGACAGGAACACCGGGGAGCTGTTTTTT. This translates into CASTPYKDRNTGELFF.

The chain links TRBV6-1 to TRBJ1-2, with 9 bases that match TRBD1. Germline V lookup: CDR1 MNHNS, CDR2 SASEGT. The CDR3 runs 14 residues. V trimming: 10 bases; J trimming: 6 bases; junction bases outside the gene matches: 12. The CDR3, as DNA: TGTGCCACCGTTAACAGGGGGCGTATTGATGGCTACACCTTC. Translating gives CATVNRGRIDGYTF.

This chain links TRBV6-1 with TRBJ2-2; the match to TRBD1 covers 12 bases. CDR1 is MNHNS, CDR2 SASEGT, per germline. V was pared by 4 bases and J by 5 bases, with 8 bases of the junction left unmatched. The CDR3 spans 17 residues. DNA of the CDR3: TGTGCCAGCAGTGCTAAGGGACAGGGGGCAGGGACCGGGGAGCTGTTTTTT. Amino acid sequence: CASSAKGQGAGTGELFF.

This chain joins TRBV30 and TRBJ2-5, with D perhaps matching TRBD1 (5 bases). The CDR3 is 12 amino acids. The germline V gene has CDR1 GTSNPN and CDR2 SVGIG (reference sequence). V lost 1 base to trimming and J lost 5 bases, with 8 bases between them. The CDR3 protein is CAWSGQGETQYF. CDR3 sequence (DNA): TGTGCCTGGAGTGGCCAGGGCGAGACCCAGTACTTC. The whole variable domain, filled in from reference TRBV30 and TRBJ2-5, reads SQTIHQWPATLVQPVGSPLSLECTVEGTSNPNLYWYRQAAGRGLQLLFYSVGIGQISSEVPQNLSASRPQDRQFILSSKKLLLSDSGFYLCAWSGQGETQYFGPGTRLLVL.

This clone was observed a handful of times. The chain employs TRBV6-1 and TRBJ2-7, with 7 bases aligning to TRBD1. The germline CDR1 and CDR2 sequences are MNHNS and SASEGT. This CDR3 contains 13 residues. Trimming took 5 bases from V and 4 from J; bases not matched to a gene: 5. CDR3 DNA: TGTGCCAGCAGTCGACAGGGATTTTACGAGCAGTACTTC. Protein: CASSRQGFYEQYF.

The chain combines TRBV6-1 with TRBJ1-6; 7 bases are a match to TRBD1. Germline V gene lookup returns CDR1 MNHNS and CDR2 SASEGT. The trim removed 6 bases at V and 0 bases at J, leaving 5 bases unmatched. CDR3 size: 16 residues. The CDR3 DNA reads TGTGCCAGCAGGAAGGACAGGAGCTCCTATAATTCACCCCTCCACTTT. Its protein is CASRKDRSSYNSPLHF.

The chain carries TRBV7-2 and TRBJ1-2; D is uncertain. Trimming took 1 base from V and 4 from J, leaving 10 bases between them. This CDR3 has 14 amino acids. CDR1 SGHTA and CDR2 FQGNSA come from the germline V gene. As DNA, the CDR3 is TGTGCCAGCAGCTTAGGACGGACGGCCTATGGCTACACCTTC. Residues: CASSLGRTAYGYTF.

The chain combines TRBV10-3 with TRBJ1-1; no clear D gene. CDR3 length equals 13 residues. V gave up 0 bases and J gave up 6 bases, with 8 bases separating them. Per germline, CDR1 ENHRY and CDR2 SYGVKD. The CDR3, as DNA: TGTGCCATCAGTGAGTCCCGAGAGGCTGAAGCTTTCTTT. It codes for CAISESREAEAFF.

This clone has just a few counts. In nucleotides, the CDR3 is TGTGCCAGCAGTACGACAGGGTCGGTTGAGCAGTACTTC. It yields the protein CASSTTGSVEQYF. This chain connects TRBV6-1 to TRBJ2-7; 7 bases align to TRBD1. This CDR3 spans 13 amino acids. Germline CDR1 and CDR2: MNHNS and SASEGT. Trimming at V came to 5 bases and at J to 7 bases, leaving 8 bases not matched to a gene.

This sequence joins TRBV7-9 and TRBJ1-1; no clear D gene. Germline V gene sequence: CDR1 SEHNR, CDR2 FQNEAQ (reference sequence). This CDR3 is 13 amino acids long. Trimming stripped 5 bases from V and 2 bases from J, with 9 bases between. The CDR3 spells CASSRTPNTEAFF. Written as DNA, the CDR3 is TGTGCCAGCAGCCGTACACCAAACACTGAAGCTTTCTTT.

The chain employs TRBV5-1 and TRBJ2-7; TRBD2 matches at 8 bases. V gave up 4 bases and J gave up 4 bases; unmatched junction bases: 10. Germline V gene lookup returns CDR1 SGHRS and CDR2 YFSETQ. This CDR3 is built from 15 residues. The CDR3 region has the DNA TGCGCCAGCAGCCCGGGAGGGACGCAGAGATACGAGCAGTACTTC. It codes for CASSPGGTQRYEQYF.

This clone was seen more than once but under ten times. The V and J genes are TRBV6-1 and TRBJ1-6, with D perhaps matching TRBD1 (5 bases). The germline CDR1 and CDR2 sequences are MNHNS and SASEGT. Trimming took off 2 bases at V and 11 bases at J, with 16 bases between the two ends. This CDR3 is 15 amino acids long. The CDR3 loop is CASSEYGHLSTPLHF. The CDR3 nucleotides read TGTGCCAGCAGTGAATATGGACACCTGTCGACACCCCTCCACTTT.

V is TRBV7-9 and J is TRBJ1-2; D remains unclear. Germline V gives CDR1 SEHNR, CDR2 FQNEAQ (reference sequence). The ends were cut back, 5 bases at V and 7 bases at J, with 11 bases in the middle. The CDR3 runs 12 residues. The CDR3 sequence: CASSPQEGGYTF. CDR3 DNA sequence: TGTGCCAGCAGCCCCCAAGAGGGTGGCTACACCTTC.

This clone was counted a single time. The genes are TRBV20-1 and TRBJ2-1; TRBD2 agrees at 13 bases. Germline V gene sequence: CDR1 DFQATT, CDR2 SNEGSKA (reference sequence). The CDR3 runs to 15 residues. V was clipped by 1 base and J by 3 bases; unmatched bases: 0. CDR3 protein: CSARGTSGSYNEQFF. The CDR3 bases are TGCAGTGCTAGAGGGACTAGCGGGAGCTACAATGAGCAGTTCTTC.

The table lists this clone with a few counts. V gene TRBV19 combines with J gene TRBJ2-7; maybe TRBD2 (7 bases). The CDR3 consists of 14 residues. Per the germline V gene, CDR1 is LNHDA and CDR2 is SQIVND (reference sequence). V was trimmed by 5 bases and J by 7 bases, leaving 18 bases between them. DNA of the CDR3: TGTGCCAGTAGTTCCGGGGGCGGGGGAAAGGAGCAGTACTTC. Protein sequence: CASSSGGGGKEQYF.

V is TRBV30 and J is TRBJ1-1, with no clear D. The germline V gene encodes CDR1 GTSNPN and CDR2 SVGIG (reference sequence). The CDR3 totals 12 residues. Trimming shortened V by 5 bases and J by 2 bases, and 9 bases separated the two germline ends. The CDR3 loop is CAWARVNTEAFF. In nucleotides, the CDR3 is TGTGCCTGGGCACGGGTAAACACTGAAGCTTTCTTT.

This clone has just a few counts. The CDR3 loop is CATSRLADTGELFF. The CDR3 DNA reads TGTGCCACCTCGAGACTAGCGGACACCGGGGAGCTGTTTTTT. The chain uses TRBV28 and TRBJ2-2; 9 nucleotides align to TRBD2. The CDR3 consists of 14 residues. V lost 10 bases to trimming and J lost 3 bases; unmatched junction nucleotides: 6. Germline CDR1 reads MDHEN; CDR2 reads SYDVKM.

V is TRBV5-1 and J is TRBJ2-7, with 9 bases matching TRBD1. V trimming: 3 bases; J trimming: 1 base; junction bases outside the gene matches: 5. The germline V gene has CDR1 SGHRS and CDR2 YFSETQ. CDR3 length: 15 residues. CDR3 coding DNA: TGCGCCAGCAGCTCTGGGACAGGGCGTTCCTACGAGCAGTACTTC. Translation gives CASSSGTGRSYEQYF.

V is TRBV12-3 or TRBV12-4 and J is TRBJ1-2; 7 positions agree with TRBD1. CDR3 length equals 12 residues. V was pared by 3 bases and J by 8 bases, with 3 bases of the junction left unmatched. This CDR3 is CASSLRGLGYTF. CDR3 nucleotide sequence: TGTGCCAGCAGTTTGAGGGGGCTCGGCTACACCTTC.

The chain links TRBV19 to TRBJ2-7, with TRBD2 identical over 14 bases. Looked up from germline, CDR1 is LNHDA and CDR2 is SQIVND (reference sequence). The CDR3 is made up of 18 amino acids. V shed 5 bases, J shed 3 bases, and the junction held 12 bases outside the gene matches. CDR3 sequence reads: CASSSSQPGLAGVYEQYF. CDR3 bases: TGTGCCAGTAGTTCTTCCCAACCGGGACTAGCGGGGGTCTACGAGCAGTACTTC.

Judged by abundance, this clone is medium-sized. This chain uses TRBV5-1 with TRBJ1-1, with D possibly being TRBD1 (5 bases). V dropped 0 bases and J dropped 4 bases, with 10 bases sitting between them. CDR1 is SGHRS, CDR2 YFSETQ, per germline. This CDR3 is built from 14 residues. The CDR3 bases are TGCGCCAGCAGCTTGGCGGCGGGGGGCACTGAAGCTTTCTTT. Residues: CASSLAAGGTEAFF.

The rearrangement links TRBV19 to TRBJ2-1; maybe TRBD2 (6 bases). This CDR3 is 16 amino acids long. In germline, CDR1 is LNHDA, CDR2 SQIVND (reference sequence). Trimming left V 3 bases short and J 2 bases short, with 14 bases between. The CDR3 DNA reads TGTGCCAGTAGTATCGTGGGCGGGATAGCCTACAATGAGCAGTTCTTC. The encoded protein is CASSIVGGIAYNEQFF.

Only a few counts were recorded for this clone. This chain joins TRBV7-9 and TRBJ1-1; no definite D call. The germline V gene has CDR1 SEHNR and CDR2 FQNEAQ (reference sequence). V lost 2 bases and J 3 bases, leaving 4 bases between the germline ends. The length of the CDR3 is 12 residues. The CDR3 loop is CASSLWDTEAFF. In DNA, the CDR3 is TGTGCCAGCAGCTTATGGGACACTGAAGCTTTCTTT.